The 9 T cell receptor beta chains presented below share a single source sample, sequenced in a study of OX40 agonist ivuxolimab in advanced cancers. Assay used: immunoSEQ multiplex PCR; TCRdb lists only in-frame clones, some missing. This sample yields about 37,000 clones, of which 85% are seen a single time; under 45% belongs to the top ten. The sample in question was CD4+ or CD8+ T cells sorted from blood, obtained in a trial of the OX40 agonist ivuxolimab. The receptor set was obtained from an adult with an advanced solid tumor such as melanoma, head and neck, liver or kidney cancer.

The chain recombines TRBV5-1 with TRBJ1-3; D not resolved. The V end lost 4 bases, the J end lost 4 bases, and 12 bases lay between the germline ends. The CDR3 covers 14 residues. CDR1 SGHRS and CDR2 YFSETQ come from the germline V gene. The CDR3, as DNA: TGCGCCAGCAGCCCCGACCCCGGGGGAAACACCATATATTTT. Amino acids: CASSPDPGGNTIYF.

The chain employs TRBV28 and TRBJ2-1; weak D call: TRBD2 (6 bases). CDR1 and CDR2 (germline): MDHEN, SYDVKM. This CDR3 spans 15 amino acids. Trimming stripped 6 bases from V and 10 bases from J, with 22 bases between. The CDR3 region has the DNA TGTGCCAGCAGCCCCACCACGGAGGGTCCCAGGGAGCAGTTCTTC. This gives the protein CASSPTTEGPREQFF.

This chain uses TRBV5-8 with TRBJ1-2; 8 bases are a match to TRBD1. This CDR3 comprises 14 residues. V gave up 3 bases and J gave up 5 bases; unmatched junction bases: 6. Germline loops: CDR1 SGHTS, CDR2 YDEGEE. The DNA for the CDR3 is TGTGCCAGCAGCTACCGGGACAGGCCTTATGGCTACACCTTC. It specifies CASSYRDRPYGYTF.

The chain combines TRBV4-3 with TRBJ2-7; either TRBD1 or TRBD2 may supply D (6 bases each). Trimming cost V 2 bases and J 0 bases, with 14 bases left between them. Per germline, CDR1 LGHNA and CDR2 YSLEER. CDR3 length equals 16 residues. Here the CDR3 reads CASSQKAGGLSYEQYF. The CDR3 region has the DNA TGCGCCAGCAGCCAAAAAGCCGGGGGCCTCTCCTACGAGCAGTACTTC.

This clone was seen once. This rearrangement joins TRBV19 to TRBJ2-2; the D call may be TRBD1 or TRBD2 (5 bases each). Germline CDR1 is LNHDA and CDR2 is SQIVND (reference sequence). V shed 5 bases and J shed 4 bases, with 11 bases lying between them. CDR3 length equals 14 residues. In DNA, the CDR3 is TGTGCCAGTAGTTCGGGGCTACTCACCGGGGAGCTGTTTTTT. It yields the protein CASSSGLLTGELFF.

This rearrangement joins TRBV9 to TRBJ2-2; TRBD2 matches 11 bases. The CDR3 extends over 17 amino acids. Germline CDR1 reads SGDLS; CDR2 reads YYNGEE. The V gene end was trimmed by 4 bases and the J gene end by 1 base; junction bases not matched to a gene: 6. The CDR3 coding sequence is TGTGCCAGCAGCCCCCGACTAGCGGGATGGAACACCGGGGAGCTGTTTTTT. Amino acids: CASSPRLAGWNTGELFF.

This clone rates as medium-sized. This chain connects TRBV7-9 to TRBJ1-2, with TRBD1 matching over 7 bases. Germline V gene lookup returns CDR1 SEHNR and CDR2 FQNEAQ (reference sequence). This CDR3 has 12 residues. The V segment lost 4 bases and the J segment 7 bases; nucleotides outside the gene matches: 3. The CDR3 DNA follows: TGTGCCAGCAGCTCAACAGGGGTTGGCTACACCTTC. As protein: CASSSTGVGYTF.

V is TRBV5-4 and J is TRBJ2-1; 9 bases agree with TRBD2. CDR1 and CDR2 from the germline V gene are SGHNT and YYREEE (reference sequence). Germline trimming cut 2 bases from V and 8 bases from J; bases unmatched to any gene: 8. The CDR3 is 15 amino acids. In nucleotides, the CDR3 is TGTGCCAGCAGCTTATGGGGTAGCGGGAGTGATGAGCAGTTCTTC. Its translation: CASSLWGSGSDEQFF.

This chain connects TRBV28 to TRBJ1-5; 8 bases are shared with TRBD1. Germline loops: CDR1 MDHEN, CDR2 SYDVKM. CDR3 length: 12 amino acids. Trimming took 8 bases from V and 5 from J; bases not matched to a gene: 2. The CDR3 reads CASGQGYQPQHF. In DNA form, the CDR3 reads TGTGCCAGCGGACAGGGCTATCAGCCCCAGCATTTT.